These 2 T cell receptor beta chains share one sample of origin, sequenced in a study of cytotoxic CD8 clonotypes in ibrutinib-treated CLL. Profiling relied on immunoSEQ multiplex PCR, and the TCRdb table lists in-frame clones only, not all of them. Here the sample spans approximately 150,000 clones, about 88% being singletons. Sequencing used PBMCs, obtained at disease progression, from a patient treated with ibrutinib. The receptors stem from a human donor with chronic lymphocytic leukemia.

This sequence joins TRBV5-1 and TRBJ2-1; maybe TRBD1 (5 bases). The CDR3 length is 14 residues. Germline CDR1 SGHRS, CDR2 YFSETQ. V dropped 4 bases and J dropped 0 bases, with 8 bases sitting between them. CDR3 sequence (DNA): TGCGCCAGCAGCGGGGCTAGCTCCTACAATGAGCAGTTCTTC. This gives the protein CASSGASSYNEQFF.

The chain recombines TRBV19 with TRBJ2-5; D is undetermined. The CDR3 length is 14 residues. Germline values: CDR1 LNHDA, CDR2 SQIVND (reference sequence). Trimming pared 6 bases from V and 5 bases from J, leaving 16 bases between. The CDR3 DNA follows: TGTGCCAGTAGCCAACAACCAGGCAGCGAGACCCAGTACTTC. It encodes CASSQQPGSETQYF.